The next 17 T cell receptor beta chains were all read from a single sample in a study of long-term antiretroviral therapy in people with HIV. The run of the v3.0 immunoSEQ assay was at survey level. Profiled with immunoSEQ multiplex PCR; TCRdb holds only in-frame clones, not every one. The sample lists around 9,700 clones, roughly four fifths seen once, with roughly 18% in the top ten. The specimen was unsorted PBMCs, collected 1.8 years after starting antiretroviral therapy. These receptors all come from a man aged 40-49 years with HIV.

A few counts support this clone. This chain links TRBV2 with TRBJ1-3; 11 bases match TRBD1. Germline loops: CDR1 SNHLY, CDR2 FYNNEI. V gave up 6 bases and J gave up 7 bases; unmatched junction bases: 11. This CDR3 is built from 16 residues. CDR3 protein: CASRALKGTGGNTIYF. The CDR3, as DNA: TGTGCCAGCAGAGCTTTGAAAGGGACAGGGGGTAACACCATATATTTT.

This chain connects TRBV7-9 to TRBJ2-1, with D unresolved. CDR3 length: 8 residues. Germline assignment: CDR1 SEHNR and CDR2 FQNEAQ (reference sequence). V lost 11 bases and J lost 6, with 2 bases in between. The CDR3: CAPNEQFF. For the CDR3, the DNA is TGTGCCCCCAATGAGCAGTTCTTC.

CDR3 nucleotide sequence: TGTGCCAGCAGTCTCGGGACAGCACAAGAGACCCAGTACTTC. Its protein is CASSLGTAQETQYF. The chain employs TRBV7-2 and TRBJ2-5; 7 bases align to TRBD1. This CDR3 spans 14 amino acids. Trimming took 6 bases from V and 2 from J; bases not matched to a gene: 6. CDR1 SGHTA and CDR2 FQGNSA come from the germline V gene.

The chain has TRBV9 and TRBJ2-2; D gene uncertain. Germline V lookup: CDR1 SGDLS, CDR2 YYNGEE. The V gene lost 0 bases and the J gene lost 6 bases, with 9 bases spanning the gap. The CDR3 runs to 14 residues. CDR3 bases: TGTGCCAGCAGCGTAGTTACTGAAGCCGGGGAGCTGTTTTTT. The encoded protein is CASSVVTEAGELFF.

This clone was counted a single time. The chain employs TRBV4-3 and TRBJ2-7, with 9 bases matching TRBD2. Germline V CDR1 and CDR2: LGHNA, YSLEER. The CDR3 is 16 amino acids. The trim removed 4 bases at V and 3 bases at J, leaving 10 bases unmatched. The CDR3 DNA is TGCGCCAGCAGCCCCGACCGACTAGCGGCCAGCTACGAGCAGTACTTC. The encoded protein is CASSPDRLAASYEQYF.

This chain links TRBV13 with TRBJ2-5, with D perhaps TRBD1 (5 bases). From germline, CDR1 is PRHDT and CDR2 FYEKMQ (reference sequence). The CDR3 totals 16 residues. V lost 4 bases and J 5 bases, leaving 20 bases between the germline ends. CDR3 coding DNA: TGTGCCAGCAGCTCCCCCCGACACCTACCAGGGGAGACCCAGTACTTC. Encoded protein: CASSSPRHLPGETQYF.

This clone is a singleton in its sample. The chain links TRBV7-9 to TRBJ1-1; D possibly corresponds to TRBD1 (5 bases). The CDR3 has 15 residues. Germline CDR1 and CDR2: SEHNR and FQNEAQ (reference sequence). The V and J ends lost 5 bases and 1 base respectively, with 14 bases between them. The CDR3 DNA reads TGTGCCAGCAGCCGGCCGGCAGGGAGGAACACTGAAGCTTTCTTT. Residues: CASSRPAGRNTEAFF.

The rearrangement joins TRBV30 to TRBJ2-7; D unresolved. From germline, CDR1 is GTSNPN and CDR2 SVGIG (reference sequence). V lost 0 bases to trimming and J lost 3 bases, with 9 bases between them. This CDR3 contains 13 residues. The CDR3 spells CAWSVPNSYEQYF. CDR3 DNA sequence: TGTGCCTGGAGTGTACCAAACAGCTACGAGCAGTACTTC.

The CDR3 spells CAWSVPGVYEQYF. The DNA for the CDR3 is TGTGCCTGGAGTGTACCGGGGGTATACGAGCAGTACTTC. The V call is TRBV30, the J call TRBJ2-7, with D perhaps matching TRBD2 (6 bases). CDR3 size: 13 residues. With 0 bases removed from V and 4 bases from J, the gap between germline ends came to 10 bases. Per germline, CDR1 GTSNPN and CDR2 SVGIG (reference sequence). Looking up the rest from reference TRBV30 and TRBJ2-7 gives the full variable domain: SQTIHQWPATLVQPVGSPLSLECTVEGTSNPNLYWYRQAAGRGLQLLFYSVGIGQISSEVPQNLSASRPQDRQFILSSKKLLLSDSGFYLCAWSVPGVYEQYFGPGTRLTVT.

The rearrangement uses TRBV5-1 and TRBJ2-2; 12 positions agree with TRBD2. V trimming: 2 bases; J trimming: 6 bases; junction bases outside the gene matches: 5. Germline lookup yields CDR1 SGHRS and CDR2 YFSETQ. This CDR3 has 16 residues. CDR3 residues: CASSLTTSGSSGELFF. For the CDR3, the DNA is TGCGCCAGCAGCTTAACGACTAGCGGGAGCTCCGGGGAGCTGTTTTTT.

The CDR3 sequence is CASSQVEGLRDYTF. The CDR3 coding sequence is TGTGCCAGCAGCCAAGTGGAGGGACTTAGAGACTACACCTTC. The chain joins TRBV4-2 to TRBJ1-2; possibly TRBD1 for D (5 bases). Germline CDR1 LGHNA, CDR2 YNFKEQ. V dropped 1 base and J dropped 10 bases, with 16 bases sitting between them. The length of the CDR3 is 14 residues.

This clone was detected only once. This sequence joins TRBV2 and TRBJ2-2; D call uncertain. The V end lost 8 bases, the J end lost 3 bases, and 13 bases lay between the germline ends. Germline V gives CDR1 SNHLY, CDR2 FYNNEI. The CDR3 consists of 14 residues. CDR3 nucleotide sequence: TGTGCCAGCCAAGAATTGGAATACACCGGGGAGCTGTTTTTT. This gives the protein CASQELEYTGELFF.

The chain couples TRBV7-8 to TRBJ2-7; no clear D gene. This CDR3 has 15 residues. Trimming shortened V by 2 bases and J by 4 bases, and 15 bases separated the two germline ends. CDR1 and CDR2 (germline): SGHVS, FQNEAQ. CDR3 DNA sequence: TGTGCCAGCAGCTTAAAAGTCATTAGAGCATACGAGCAGTACTTC. Amino acid sequence: CASSLKVIRAYEQYF.

V is TRBV6-6 and J is TRBJ2-7; possibly TRBD1 for D (6 bases). This CDR3 contains 16 residues. With 4 bases removed from V and 2 bases from J, the gap between germline ends came to 18 bases. The germline gives CDR1 MNHNY, CDR2 SVGAGI (reference sequence). Here the CDR3 reads CASSSPLTGGPYEQYF. For the CDR3, the DNA is TGTGCCAGCAGTTCGCCGTTGACAGGTGGACCCTACGAGCAGTACTTC.

The genes are TRBV28 and TRBJ1-1; 7 bases align to TRBD1. V lost 7 bases to trimming and J lost 0 bases; unmatched junction nucleotides: 14. The length of the CDR3 is 17 residues. Germline V gene sequence: CDR1 MDHEN, CDR2 SYDVKM. The CDR3 is CASNPPGQILLNTEAFF. CDR3 nucleotide sequence: TGTGCCAGCAACCCCCCGGGACAGATACTACTGAACACTGAAGCTTTCTTT.

This chain uses TRBV2 with TRBJ1-1; D not certain. CDR1 is SNHLY, CDR2 FYNNEI, per germline. Trimming cost V 6 bases and J 1 base, with 12 bases left between them. The CDR3 runs 14 residues. The CDR3 DNA reads as TGTGCCAGCAGGATCAGTGCCCCGAACACTGAAGCTTTCTTT. As protein: CASRISAPNTEAFF. The variable domain in full, completed from reference TRBV2 and TRBJ1-1, reads EPEVTQTPSHQVTQMGQEVILRCVPISNHLYFYWYRQILGQKVEFLVSFYNNEISEKSEIFDDQFSVERPDGSNFTLKIRSTKLEDSAMYFCASRISAPNTEAFFGQGTRLTVV.

This clone was seen only a few times. This chain connects TRBV7-3 to TRBJ2-7, with D possibly TRBD2 on 6 matching bases. Germline V gene data show CDR1 as SGHTA and CDR2 as FQGTGA. V was clipped by 0 bases and J by 3 bases, with 12 bases between them. CDR3 length: 15 amino acids. CDR3 protein: CASSLTPSDYYEQYF. The CDR3 region has the DNA TGTGCCAGCAGCTTAACGCCGTCGGACTACTACGAGCAGTACTTC. Full variable domain (outside the CDR3, taken from reference TRBV7-3 and TRBJ2-7): GAGVSQTPSNKVTEKGKYVELRCDPISGHTALYWYRQSLGQGPEFLIYFQGTGAADDSGLPNDRFFAVRPEGSVSTLKIQRTERGDSAVYLCASSLTPSDYYEQYFGPGTRLTVT.